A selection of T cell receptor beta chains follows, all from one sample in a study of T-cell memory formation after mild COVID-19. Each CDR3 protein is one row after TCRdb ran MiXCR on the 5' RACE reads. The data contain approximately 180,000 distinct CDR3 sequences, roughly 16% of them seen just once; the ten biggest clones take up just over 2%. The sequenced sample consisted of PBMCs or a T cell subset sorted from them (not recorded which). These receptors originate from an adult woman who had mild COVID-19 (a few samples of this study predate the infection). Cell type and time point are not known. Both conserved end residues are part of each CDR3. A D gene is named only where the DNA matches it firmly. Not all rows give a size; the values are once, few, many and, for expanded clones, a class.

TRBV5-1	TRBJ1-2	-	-	CASSLGGSLAYGYTF	TGCGCCAGCAGCTTGGGGGGATCCCTAGCCTATGGCTACACCTTC
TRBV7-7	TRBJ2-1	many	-	CASSHSGVGYNEQFF	TGTGCTAGCAGCCACTCGGGGGTTGGCTACAATGAGCAGTTCTTC
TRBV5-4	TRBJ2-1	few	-	CASSFTTAHYNEQFF	TGTGCCAGCAGCTTTACGACCGCGCATTACAATGAGCAGTTCTTC
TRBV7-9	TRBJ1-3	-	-	CASSESRPFPSGNTIYF	TGTGCCAGCAGCGAATCCCGCCCTTTCCCCTCTGGAAACACCATATATTTT
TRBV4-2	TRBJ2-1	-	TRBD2	CASSRETSNINEQFF	TGTGCCAGCAGCCGGGAGACTAGCAATATCAATGAGCAGTTCTTC
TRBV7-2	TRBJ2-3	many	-	CASSRRGTDTQYF	TGTGCCAGCAGCCGGAGGGGCACAGATACGCAGTATTTT
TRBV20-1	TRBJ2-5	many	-	CSADTRLETQYF	TGCAGTGCGGATACTAGGTTGGAGACCCAGTACTTC
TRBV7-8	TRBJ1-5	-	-	CASSSTGSGPQHF	TGTGCCAGCAGCTCCACCGGCTCGGGGCCCCAGCATTTT
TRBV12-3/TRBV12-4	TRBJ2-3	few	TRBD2	CASSLGVSGSTDTQYF	TGTGCCAGCAGTTTAGGGGTTAGCGGGAGCACAGATACGCAGTATTTT
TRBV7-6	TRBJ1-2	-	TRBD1	CASSLETGGVRGYTF	TGTGCCAGCAGCTTAGAAACAGGGGGAGTCAGGGGCTACACCTTC
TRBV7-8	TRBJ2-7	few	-	CASSLRSNSYEQYF	TGTGCCAGCAGCTTACGGTCGAACTCCTACGAGCAGTACTTC
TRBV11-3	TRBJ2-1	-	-	CASSAWTREDEQFF	TGTGCCAGCAGCGCGTGGACACGAGAAGATGAGCAGTTCTTC
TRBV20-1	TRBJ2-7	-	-	CSARTSEQYF	TGCAGTGCTAGAACCAGCGAGCAGTACTTC
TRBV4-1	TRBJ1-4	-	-	CASSQGVAEKLFF	TGCGCCAGCAGCCAAGGAGTCGCCGAAAAACTGTTTTTT
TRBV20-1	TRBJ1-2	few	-	CSARARGGNYGYTF	TGCAGTGCTAGAGCGAGGGGAGGAAACTATGGCTACACCTTC
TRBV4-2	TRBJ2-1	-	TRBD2	CASSQAGTGGGNEQFF	TGTGCCAGCAGCCAAGCCGGAACGGGAGGAGGGAATGAGCAGTTCTTC
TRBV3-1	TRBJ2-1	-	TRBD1	CASEGANNEQFF	TGTGCCAGCGAGGGGGCTAACAATGAGCAGTTCTTC
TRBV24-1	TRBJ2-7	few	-	CATSDLRNRRDSYEQYF	TGTGCCACCAGTGATTTGAGGAATCGGAGGGACTCCTACGAGCAGTACTTC
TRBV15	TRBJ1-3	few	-	CATRGQGISGNTIYF	TGTGCCACCCGCGGGCAGGGCATCTCTGGAAACACCATATATTTT
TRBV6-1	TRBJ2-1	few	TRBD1	CASTLPPGQGGDEQFF	TGTGCCAGCACCTTACCCCCGGGACAGGGGGGCGATGAGCAGTTCTTC